This T cell receptor beta chain was identified in a study of OX40 agonist ivuxolimab in advanced cancers. Sequenced by immunoSEQ multiplex PCR; TCRdb stores in-frame clones only, minus some. The sample shows 65,000 to 85,000 clones, around 85% of them seen only once. The CDR3 has 16 amino acids. V lost 7 bases to trimming and J lost 3 bases; unmatched junction nucleotides: 11. CDR1 GTSNPN and CDR2 SVGIG come from the germline V gene (reference sequence). Material: CD4+ or CD8+ T cells sorted from blood, obtained in a trial of the OX40 agonist ivuxolimab. The chain uses TRBV30 and TRBJ2-6; TRBD1 aligns across 8 bases. This receptor was obtained from an adult with an advanced solid tumor such as melanoma, head and neck, liver or kidney cancer. CDR3 residues: CASRAGGWYGANVLTF. As DNA, the CDR3 is TGTGCCTCCAGGGCAGGGGGCTGGTATGGGGCCAACGTCCTGACTTTC.